These T cell receptor beta chains were read from a single sample in a study of blood T cell repertoires in COVID-19. Profiling relied on immunoSEQ multiplex PCR, and the TCRdb table lists in-frame clones only, not all of them. The sample gives about 210,000 clones, about 92% of which show up once; around 1.2% is in the top ten. The sequencing input was peripheral blood. Receptors were obtained from a man under 40 with acute or convalescent COVID-19. CDR3s include the opening cysteine and the closing phenylalanine or tryptophan. The D gene is left open where the match is weak. Size is stated for part of the rows, as once, few or many counts, or as a class when the clone is expanded.

length: 14; J: TRBJ2-5; size: -; D: TRBD1; V: TRBV6-5; CDR3: CASSLGTGGETQYF; DNA: TGTGCCAGCAGTCTCGGGACAGGCGGAGAGACCCAGTACTTC
length: 14; J: TRBJ2-3; size: -; D: TRBD1; V: TRBV5-6; CDR3: CASSTGQGTDTQYF; DNA: TGTGCCAGCAGCACGGGACAGGGGACAGATACGCAGTATTTT
length: 13; J: TRBJ1-1; size: -; D: -; V: TRBV5-1; CDR3: CASSLGQSIEAFF; DNA: TGCGCCAGCAGCTTGGGGCAGTCAATTGAAGCTTTCTTT
length: 15; J: TRBJ1-4; size: -; D: -; V: TRBV9; CDR3: CASSFEGSTNEKLFF; DNA: TGTGCCAGCAGCTTCGAGGGTTCAACTAATGAAAAACTGTTTTTT
length: 17; J: TRBJ2-3; size: -; D: -; V: TRBV4-1; CDR3: CASSQYAAQGTTDTQYF; DNA: TGCGCCAGCAGCCAGTATGCGGCACAGGGAACCACAGATACGCAGTATTTT
length: 14; J: TRBJ1-5; size: -; D: TRBD1; V: TRBV5-1; CDR3: CASSPGTGDQPQHF; DNA: TGCGCCAGCAGCCCCGGGACAGGCGATCAGCCCCAGCATTTT
length: 15; J: TRBJ2-2; size: -; D: -; V: TRBV6-5; CDR3: CASRISGVLTGELFF; DNA: TGTGCCAGCAGAATCAGCGGAGTACTCACCGGGGAGCTGTTTTTT
length: 14; J: TRBJ1-6; size: -; D: -; V: TRBV28; CDR3: CASSFDRYNSPLHF; DNA: TGTGCCAGCAGTTTCGACAGATATAATTCACCCCTCCACTTT
length: 18; J: TRBJ2-5; size: -; D: TRBD1; V: TRBV28; CDR3: CASSMGVPVRQGQETQYF; DNA: TGTGCCAGCAGCATGGGGGTCCCGGTAAGACAGGGACAAGAGACCCAGTACTTC
length: 15; J: TRBJ2-2; size: -; D: -; V: TRBV4-2; CDR3: CASSPGTQNTGELFF; DNA: TGTGCCAGCAGCCCGGGGACTCAGAACACCGGGGAGCTGTTTTTT
length: 13; J: TRBJ1-3; size: few; D: -; V: TRBV29-1; CDR3: CSVHRGSGNTIYF; DNA: TGCAGCGTCCATCGGGGTTCTGGAAACACCATATATTTT
length: 17; J: TRBJ1-1; size: -; D: -; V: TRBV28; CDR3: CASSITFGEQGNTEAFF; DNA: TGTGCCAGCAGTATCACGTTCGGCGAGCAGGGGAACACTGAAGCTTTCTTT
length: 14; J: TRBJ1-5; size: -; D: -; V: TRBV28; CDR3: CASSRGLEDQPQHF; DNA: TGTGCCAGCAGTCGGGGGTTAGAAGATCAGCCCCAGCATTTT
length: 12; J: TRBJ1-1; size: -; D: -; V: TRBV7-9; CDR3: CASSLVGAEAFF; DNA: TGTGCCAGCAGCTTAGTGGGCGCGGAAGCTTTCTTT
length: 16; J: TRBJ2-4; size: -; D: -; V: TRBV28; CDR3: CASSFGERLAKNIQYF; DNA: TGTGCCAGCAGTTTCGGGGAACGTCTAGCCAAAAACATTCAGTACTTC
length: 12; J: TRBJ1-2; size: -; D: -; V: TRBV21-1; CDR3: CASSRDSYGYTF; DNA: TGTGCCAGCAGCAGAGACAGCTATGGCTACACCTTC
length: 14; J: TRBJ1-3; size: -; D: -; V: TRBV5-1; CDR3: CASSTEGARNTIYF; DNA: TGCGCCAGCAGCACAGAAGGGGCAAGAAACACCATATATTTT
length: 11; J: TRBJ2-2; size: -; D: -; V: TRBV23-1; CDR3: CASSHRGELFF; DNA: TGCGCCAGCAGTCACCGGGGGGAGCTGTTTTTT
length: 17; J: TRBJ1-1; size: -; D: TRBD1; V: TRBV7-2; CDR3: CASSLSDRDYMNTEAFF; DNA: TGTGCCAGCAGCTTATCGGACAGGGACTACATGAACACTGAAGCTTTCTTT
length: 15; J: TRBJ2-5; size: -; D: TRBD2; V: TRBV7-2; CDR3: CASSLVSAGEETQYF; DNA: TGTGCCAGCAGCTTAGTGTCGGCGGGGGAAGAGACCCAGTACTTC
length: 15; J: TRBJ2-7; size: -; D: TRBD1; V: TRBV5-1; CDR3: CASSTGQGNYYEQYF; DNA: TGCGCCAGCAGCACAGGACAGGGCAACTACTACGAGCAGTACTTC
length: 15; J: TRBJ2-1; size: -; D: -; V: TRBV11-1; CDR3: CASSLVDSLYNEQFF; DNA: TGTGCCAGCAGCTTAGTCGACAGTCTCTACAATGAGCAGTTCTTC
length: 14; J: TRBJ2-1; size: -; D: TRBD1; V: TRBV9; CDR3: CASSKTTGTGKQFF; DNA: TGTGCCAGCAGCAAAACAACCGGGACAGGGAAGCAGTTCTTC
length: 14; J: TRBJ1-2; size: once; D: -; V: TRBV28; CDR3: CASGPGRANYGYTF; DNA: TGTGCCAGCGGACCAGGGAGGGCTAACTATGGCTACACCTTC
length: 14; J: TRBJ2-1; size: -; D: -; V: TRBV30; CDR3: CAWSKDNAWNEQFF; DNA: TGTGCCTGGAGTAAGGACAACGCCTGGAATGAGCAGTTCTTC
length: 15; J: TRBJ1-2; size: -; D: -; V: TRBV19; CDR3: CASSQGWGPVDGYTF; DNA: TGTGCCAGTTCCCAGGGCTGGGGGCCGGTGGATGGCTACACCTTC
length: 14; J: TRBJ2-3; size: -; D: TRBD1; V: TRBV3-1/TRBV3-2; CDR3: CASSRDRTRDTQYF; DNA: TGTGCCAGCAGCCGGGACAGGACAAGGGATACGCAGTATTTT
length: 17; J: TRBJ2-6; size: -; D: -; V: TRBV6-6; CDR3: CASSLRVMSSGANVLTF; DNA: TGTGCCAGCAGTCTACGGGTCATGAGCTCTGGGGCCAACGTCCTGACTTTC
length: 14; J: TRBJ1-5; size: -; D: -; V: TRBV5-5; CDR3: CASSLSGVNQPQHF; DNA: TGTGCCAGCAGCTTGTCAGGGGTAAATCAGCCCCAGCATTTT
length: 14; J: TRBJ2-7; size: -; D: TRBD2; V: TRBV30; CDR3: CAWSRAGGGYEQYF; DNA: TGTGCCTGGAGTAGAGCGGGAGGGGGCTACGAGCAGTACTTC
length: 16; J: TRBJ1-3; size: -; D: -; V: TRBV5-5; CDR3: CASSTLLREAGNTIYF; DNA: TGTGCCAGCAGCACATTGTTACGGGAAGCTGGAAACACCATATATTTT
length: 14; J: TRBJ1-4; size: -; D: -; V: TRBV6-5; CDR3: CASSSRGHNEKLFF; DNA: TGTGCCAGCAGTTCGCGGGGGCACAATGAAAAACTGTTTTTT
length: 17; J: TRBJ2-5; size: -; D: TRBD2; V: TRBV5-1; CDR3: CASGEGSGGAPQETQYF; DNA: TGCGCCAGCGGAGAAGGTAGCGGGGGGGCCCCCCAAGAGACCCAGTACTTC
length: 16; J: TRBJ2-5; size: once; D: TRBD2; V: TRBV27; CDR3: CASSLYQAGVAETQYF; DNA: TGTGCCAGCAGTTTATACCAAGCGGGAGTAGCCGAGACCCAGTACTTC
length: 13; J: TRBJ1-2; size: -; D: -; V: TRBV15; CDR3: CATSMEGHRGYTF; DNA: TGTGCCACCAGCATGGAGGGCCATCGAGGCTACACCTTC
length: 14; J: TRBJ2-3; size: -; D: TRBD2; V: TRBV19; CDR3: CASRRAGAGDTQYF; DNA: TGTGCCAGTAGAAGAGCGGGAGCTGGAGATACGCAGTATTTT
length: 12; J: TRBJ2-7; size: -; D: TRBD1; V: TRBV2; CDR3: CATKDRVYEQYF; DNA: TGTGCCACTAAGGACAGGGTCTACGAGCAGTACTTC
length: 14; J: TRBJ2-7; size: -; D: TRBD1; V: TRBV30; CDR3: CAWSRGQGLYEQYF; DNA: TGTGCCTGGAGTCGGGGACAGGGCCTCTACGAGCAGTACTTC
length: 13; J: TRBJ1-1; size: -; D: TRBD1; V: TRBV2; CDR3: CASSVQGGTEAFF; DNA: TGTGCCAGCAGTGTACAGGGGGGCACTGAAGCTTTCTTT
length: 13; J: TRBJ2-7; size: -; D: -; V: TRBV30; CDR3: CAWSVQVRYEQYF; DNA: TGTGCCTGGAGTGTACAGGTGAGATACGAGCAGTACTTC
length: 15; J: TRBJ2-7; size: -; D: TRBD2; V: TRBV5-1; CDR3: CASSLVAGGQNEQYF; DNA: TGCGCCAGCAGCTTGGTGGCGGGAGGGCAGAACGAGCAGTACTTC
length: 17; J: TRBJ2-3; size: -; D: TRBD2; V: TRBV3-1/TRBV3-2; CDR3: CASLTTSGGVPTDTQYF; DNA: TGTGCCAGCTTGACTACTAGCGGGGGGGTTCCCACAGATACGCAGTATTTT
length: 16; J: TRBJ2-7; size: -; D: -; V: TRBV21-1; CDR3: CASSKGRTGGLCEQYF; DNA: TGTGCCAGCAGCAAAGGAAGGACAGGGGGCTTGTGCGAGCAGTACTTC
length: 16; J: TRBJ2-4; size: -; D: TRBD2; V: TRBV19; CDR3: CASIGTSGSYRNIQYF; DNA: TGTGCCAGTATCGGGACTAGCGGGAGTTATAGGAACATTCAGTACTTC
length: 15; J: TRBJ1-6; size: -; D: TRBD1; V: TRBV7-4; CDR3: CASSKDRENNSPLHF; DNA: TGTGCCAGCAGCAAGGACAGGGAGAATAATTCACCCCTCCACTTT
length: 13; J: TRBJ2-7; size: -; D: TRBD2; V: TRBV20-1; CDR3: CSASSGRNYEQYF; DNA: TGCAGTGCTAGTAGCGGGAGGAACTACGAGCAGTACTTC
length: 18; J: TRBJ1-3; size: -; D: -; V: TRBV19; CDR3: CASSSRPGHNPSGNTIYF; DNA: TGTGCCAGTAGTTCCCGCCCGGGACACAACCCTTCTGGAAACACCATATATTTT
length: 15; J: TRBJ2-1; size: -; D: TRBD1; V: TRBV27; CDR3: CASSFGQGIGGEQFF; DNA: TGTGCCAGCAGTTTTGGACAGGGGATAGGGGGTGAGCAGTTCTTC
length: 15; J: TRBJ1-6; size: once; D: -; V: TRBV19; CDR3: CASSIGGGGTSPLHF; DNA: TGTGCCAGTAGTATTGGCGGGGGGGGTACTTCACCCCTCCACTTT
length: 17; J: TRBJ2-1; size: -; D: TRBD2; V: TRBV29-1; CDR3: CSVEDPSGTSVYNEQFF; DNA: TGCAGCGTTGAAGATCCCTCCGGGACTAGCGTCTACAATGAGCAGTTCTTC
length: 13; J: TRBJ2-7; size: -; D: TRBD2; V: TRBV29-1; CDR3: CSVEHGRASEQYF; DNA: TGCAGCGTTGAACACGGGAGGGCCTCCGAGCAGTACTTC
length: 13; J: TRBJ1-2; size: -; D: -; V: TRBV10-1; CDR3: CASSDYRDYGYTF; DNA: TGCGCCAGCAGTGACTACAGGGACTATGGCTACACCTTC
length: 15; J: TRBJ2-1; size: once; D: TRBD2; V: TRBV5-1; CDR3: CASSLGTSGKNEQFF; DNA: TGCGCCAGCAGCTTGGGGACTAGCGGGAAGAATGAGCAGTTCTTC
length: 13; J: TRBJ1-1; size: -; D: -; V: TRBV5-1; CDR3: CASSVRTNTEAFF; DNA: TGCGCCAGCAGCGTCAGAACGAACACTGAAGCTTTCTTT
length: 13; J: TRBJ2-1; size: -; D: -; V: TRBV5-4; CDR3: CASSQARVNEQFF; DNA: TGTGCCAGCTCCCAGGCCAGGGTCAATGAGCAGTTCTTC